A single sample is the source of the 32 T cell receptor beta chains below, sequenced in a study of cytomegalovirus exposure and HLA in healthy donors. Generated by immunoSEQ multiplex PCR, the TCRdb table keeps only in-frame clones and is missing some. The table shows about 82,000 clones, with 95% occurring only once. The source material was PBMCs. These receptors originate from a woman aged 18-29 years in good health and CMV-seronegative.

This chain uses TRBV7-6 with TRBJ2-7, with 9 bases aligning to TRBD1. Germline V lookup: CDR1 SGHVS, CDR2 FNYEAQ. The trim removed 3 bases at V and 3 bases at J, leaving 3 bases unmatched. The CDR3 is made up of 14 amino acids. The CDR3 coding sequence is TGTGCCAGCAGCTTCGGGACAGGGAGCTACGAGCAGTACTTC. Translation: CASSFGTGSYEQYF.

V usage is TRBV7-2 and J usage is TRBJ2-1; 12 bases map to TRBD2. Unmatched junction bases numbered 1, after V lost 0 bases and J lost 4 bases. Per germline, CDR1 SGHTA and CDR2 FQGNSA. The CDR3 consists of 16 residues. The CDR3 region is CASSLATSGGYNEQFF. The CDR3 nucleotides are TGTGCCAGCAGCTTAGCAACTAGCGGGGGGTACAATGAGCAGTTCTTC.

This sequence joins TRBV15 and TRBJ1-1; no clear D gene. This CDR3 comprises 18 residues. CDR1 is LNHNV, CDR2 YYDKDF, per germline (reference sequence). V lost 0 bases and J lost 5, with 22 bases in between. The CDR3 DNA reads as TGTGCCACCAGCAGAGAGGATCTTTTCAAGTTGCCAGCGACTGAAGCTTTCTTT. Translated, it gives CATSREDLFKLPATEAFF.

The chain joins TRBV25-1 to TRBJ2-3, with 8 bases that match TRBD1. This CDR3 contains 14 residues. CDR1 MGHDK and CDR2 SYGVNS come from the germline V gene. Trimming removed 4 bases from V and 4 bases from J; junction bases left unmatched: 4. Here the CDR3 DNA reads TGTGCCAGCAGTGCGGACAGGGTTGCAGATACGCAGTATTTT. Protein sequence: CASSADRVADTQYF.

The V and J genes are TRBV5-8 and TRBJ2-1; TRBD1 might be the D (7 bases). The CDR3 runs 16 residues. V was trimmed by 3 bases and J by 7 bases, leaving 20 bases between them. The V gene's germline CDR1 is SGHTS and CDR2 YDEGEE. DNA of the CDR3: TGTGCCAGCAGCTCCCCAGGGGGGTCCCTTTCGAATGAGCAGTTCTTC. As protein: CASSSPGGSLSNEQFF.

V usage is TRBV28 and J usage is TRBJ2-3, with 8 nucleotides matching TRBD2. Germline V CDR1 and CDR2: MDHEN, SYDVKM. J lost 9 bases, V lost 4 bases, and 15 bases had no gene match. The CDR3 is 16 amino acids. DNA for the CDR3: TGTGCCAGCAGTTCCGGGGGGGGGATGGGCGGCAGAACGCAGTATTTT. Protein sequence: CASSSGGGMGGRTQYF.

The CDR3 region is CASSSLPTGGLSGYTF. The CDR3 nucleotides read TGTGCCAGCAGTTCTCTCCCGACAGGGGGCTTGAGCGGCTACACCTTC. The chain has TRBV27 and TRBJ1-2, with 10 nucleotides matching TRBD1. The germline gives CDR1 MNHEY, CDR2 SMNVEV (reference sequence). CDR3 length: 16 amino acids. After removal of 4 bases from V and 8 bases from J, the junction contained 13 bases not matched to a gene.

The V gene is TRBV29-1, the J gene TRBJ1-1, with D perhaps TRBD1 (6 bases). The germline CDR1 and CDR2 sequences are SQVTM and ANQGSEA. This CDR3 contains 15 residues. V was trimmed by 0 bases and J by 6 bases, leaving 17 bases between them. This CDR3 is CSVEDTAGEKSEAFF. The CDR3 DNA is TGCAGCGTTGAAGATACGGCAGGGGAAAAATCTGAAGCTTTCTTT.

The rearrangement links TRBV5-1 to TRBJ2-1; 15 nucleotides align to TRBD2. V shed 3 bases, J shed 7 bases, and the junction held 2 bases outside the gene matches. This CDR3 spans 15 amino acids. From germline, CDR1 is SGHRS and CDR2 YFSETQ. CDR3 loop: CASSSGLAGGNEQFF. In nucleotides, the CDR3 is TGCGCCAGCAGCTCGGGACTAGCGGGAGGTAATGAGCAGTTCTTC.

This clone appeared once. This sequence joins TRBV27 and TRBJ1-3; D is unresolved. This CDR3 comprises 14 residues. Germline CDR1 and CDR2: MNHEY and SMNVEV (reference sequence). V lost 5 bases, J lost 0 bases, and 8 bases lay in between. CDR3 amino acids: CASSPGVSGNTIYF. CDR3 nucleotide sequence: TGTGCCAGCAGTCCCGGGGTCTCTGGAAACACCATATATTTT.

The V gene is TRBV1, the J gene TRBJ2-1; the table's D gene call, TRBD1, was not cross checked with the DNA. TRBV1 is marked as a pseudogene. CDR3 size: 8 residues. The CDR3 protein is CTSSPQFF. CDR3 bases: TGCACCAGCAGTCCACAGTTCTTC.

This clone was found once. V and J are TRBV28 and TRBJ2-7; no clear D gene. Germline V gene lookup returns CDR1 MDHEN and CDR2 SYDVKM. This CDR3 region has 11 residues. Trimming pared 2 bases from V and 7 bases from J, leaving 6 bases between. For the CDR3, the DNA is TGTGCCAGCAGTTTACTCGAGGAGCAGTACTTC. This translates into CASSLLEEQYF.

V and J are TRBV28 and TRBJ1-1, with D maybe TRBD1 (5 bases). The ends were cut back, 7 bases at V and 4 bases at J, with 19 bases in the middle. Germline CDR1 and CDR2: MDHEN and SYDVKM. The CDR3 is 15 residues long. In nucleotides, the CDR3 is TGTGCCAGCATTCGTCGGGGCGGGGGAGGCACTGAAGCTTTCTTT. Translation: CASIRRGGGGTEAFF.

This rearrangement joins TRBV4-1 to TRBJ1-2, with D unresolved. Germline assignment: CDR1 MGHRA and CDR2 YSYEKL. Trimming shortened V by 1 base and J by 0 bases, and 12 bases separated the two germline ends. There are 16 residues in the CDR3. The CDR3 region is CASSQGGLLANYGYTF. The CDR3 DNA is TGCGCCAGCAGCCAAGGCGGACTGCTAGCTAACTATGGCTACACCTTC.

The chain links TRBV5-4 to TRBJ2-2; 9 positions match TRBD2. The germline V gene encodes CDR1 SGHNT and CDR2 YYREEE (reference sequence). This CDR3 comprises 17 residues. Trimming took 4 bases from V and 2 from J; bases not matched to a gene: 9. CDR3 sequence: CASSEPGLATNTGELFF. The CDR3 DNA reads TGTGCCAGCAGCGAGCCAGGACTAGCGACAAACACCGGGGAGCTGTTTTTT.

V is TRBV4-3 and J is TRBJ2-7, with D unclear. Trimming stripped 8 bases from V and 0 bases from J, with 14 bases between. The CDR3 has 14 residues. From germline, CDR1 is LGHNA and CDR2 YSLEER. The DNA of the CDR3 is TGCGCCAGCTCATCGGCGGTTAGCTCCTACGAGCAGTACTTC. Translating it yields CASSSAVSSYEQYF.

The genes are TRBV11-2 and TRBJ2-5; weak D call: TRBD1 (6 bases). Trimming stripped 10 bases from V and 9 bases from J, with 24 bases between. Germline CDR1 reads SGHAT; CDR2 reads FQNNGV. This CDR3 has 14 amino acids. CDR3 nucleotide sequence: TGTGCCACCCCTTCCCGGACAGAAGTTGAGGCCCAGTACTTC. Translating gives CATPSRTEVEAQYF.

The genes are TRBV18 and TRBJ1-4; D may be TRBD1 (6 bases). Germline V gives CDR1 KGHSH, CDR2 LQKENI. Trimming cost V 8 bases and J 8 bases, with 21 bases left between them. This CDR3 is built from 15 residues. CDR3 amino acids: CASTPTRQDVEKLFF. DNA for the CDR3: TGTGCCAGCACGCCCACGAGACAGGACGTAGAAAAACTGTTTTTT.

The chain recombines TRBV10-3 with TRBJ2-7; no firm D call. V lost 4 bases and J 2 bases, leaving 12 bases between the germline ends. Germline assignment: CDR1 ENHRY and CDR2 SYGVKD. This CDR3 region has 14 residues. The CDR3 DNA reads TGTGCCATCAGTGGAAAACGGTCGACCTACGAGCAGTACTTC. Its translation: CAISGKRSTYEQYF.

The rearrangement joins TRBV4-1 to TRBJ1-2; D is possibly TRBD1 (6 bases). Trimming removed 3 bases from V and 0 bases from J, with 14 bases in between. The CDR3 covers 16 residues. In germline, CDR1 is MGHRA, CDR2 YSYEKL. CDR3 in DNA: TGCGCCAGCAGCCATATGGGGAAGGGGGCTAACTATGGCTACACCTTC. It is translated as CASSHMGKGANYGYTF.

The CDR3 protein is CASRAGNIIRNEQFF. The CDR3 region has the DNA TGTGCCAGCCGGGCGGGAAATATTATTAGGAATGAGCAGTTCTTC. The chain combines TRBV5-6 with TRBJ2-1; D might be TRBD2 (6 bases). The germline CDR1 and CDR2 sequences are SGHDT and YYEEEE. With 7 bases removed from V and 7 bases from J, the gap between germline ends came to 21 bases. This CDR3 comprises 15 residues. The full variable domain, with the rest looked up from reference TRBV5-6 and TRBJ2-1, is DAGVTQSPTHLIKTRGQQVTLRCSPKSGHDTVSWYQQALGQGPQFIFQYYEEEERQRGNFPDRFSGHQFPNYSSELNVNALLLGDSALYLCASRAGNIIRNEQFFGPGTRLTVL.

This clone was counted a single time. The J gene is TRBJ2-5, the V gene TRBV12-2; the table's D gene call, TRBD1, was not cross checked with the DNA. TRBV12-2 is tagged as a pseudogene. This CDR3 contains 14 residues. CDR3 nucleotide sequence: TGTGAGGCTTTGGGCAGGGGTGAATTTGAGACCCAGTACTTC. Protein product: CEALGRGEFETQYF.

The chain joins TRBV19 to TRBJ1-3; D is unclear. Germline V gives CDR1 LNHDA, CDR2 SQIVND (reference sequence). V lost 3 bases to trimming and J lost 4 bases, with 4 bases between them. The CDR3 sequence is 12 residues long. In nucleotides, the CDR3 is TGTGCCAGTAGTATCGGGGGAAACACCATATATTTT. As protein: CASSIGGNTIYF.

The chain recombines TRBV9 with TRBJ2-7, with TRBD1 matching 7 bases. CDR3 size: 14 residues. Trimming at V came to 0 bases and at J to 2 bases, leaving 2 bases not matched to a gene. Germline lookup yields CDR1 SGDLS and CDR2 YYNGEE. The CDR3 DNA reads as TGTGCCAGCAGCGTAGGGGGACAGCCCTACGAGCAGTACTTC. Translating it yields CASSVGGQPYEQYF.

V gene TRBV6-1 combines with J gene TRBJ1-5, with TRBD1 identical over 7 bases. The length of the CDR3 is 16 residues. The germline V gene encodes CDR1 MNHNS and CDR2 SASEGT. The V and J ends lost 4 bases and 2 bases, in that order; junction bases with no gene match: 8. The CDR3 DNA is TGTGCCAGCAGTGCGACAGGGACGAGGGGCAATCAGCCCCAGCATTTT. Its translation is CASSATGTRGNQPQHF.

This clone was seen more than once but under ten times. This CDR3 reads CASSLLSGGPDTQYF. In DNA form, the CDR3 reads TGTGCCAGCAGCCTACTCAGCGGGGGCCCAGATACGCAGTATTTT. The V gene is TRBV7-8, the J gene TRBJ2-3; 8 bases match TRBD2. The CDR3 extends over 15 amino acids. Germline V gene lookup returns CDR1 SGHVS and CDR2 FQNEAQ. The V segment lost 5 bases and the J segment 4 bases; nucleotides outside the gene matches: 8.

The chain is built from TRBV5-1 and TRBJ1-5; D is perhaps TRBD1 (6 bases). The CDR3 length is 15 residues. Germline V gene lookup returns CDR1 SGHRS and CDR2 YFSETQ. The V end was cut by 4 bases, the J end by 0 bases, with 11 bases between. This CDR3 reads CASSPGTISNQPQHF. In DNA form, the CDR3 reads TGCGCCAGCAGCCCCGGGACAATTAGCAATCAGCCCCAGCATTTT.

The CDR3 DNA follows: TGTGCCAGTAGTAGGTCAGTCCAAGAGACCCAGTACTTC. It codes for CASSRSVQETQYF. The chain links TRBV19 to TRBJ2-5; D remains unclear. V lost 4 bases, J lost 1 base, and 7 bases lay in between. CDR1 is LNHDA and CDR2 is SQIVND in the germline V gene (reference sequence). This CDR3 is 13 amino acids long.

V gene TRBV7-9 combines with J gene TRBJ2-3; D is perhaps TRBD2 (6 bases). The CDR3 loop spans 15 amino acids. CDR1 is SEHNR and CDR2 is FQNEAQ in the germline V gene (reference sequence). V was pared by 6 bases and J by 0 bases, with 13 bases between. The CDR3 protein is CASSPGLTSTDTQYF. CDR3 sequence (DNA): TGTGCCAGCAGTCCGGGACTCACAAGCACAGATACGCAGTATTTT.

The chain employs TRBV5-1 and TRBJ1-2, with TRBD1 matching 10 bases. The CDR3 totals 15 residues. Germline lookup yields CDR1 SGHRS and CDR2 YFSETQ. Losses at the gene ends were 0 bases for V and 4 bases for J; bases not matched to a gene: 3. The CDR3 here is CASSLGDRGTYGYTF. CDR3 bases: TGCGCCAGCAGCTTGGGGGACAGGGGAACCTATGGCTACACCTTC.

The V and J genes are TRBV19 and TRBJ1-3; D might be TRBD1 (6 bases). Trimming took off 3 bases at V and 4 bases at J, with 13 bases between the two ends. Germline CDR1 is LNHDA and CDR2 is SQIVND (reference sequence). The CDR3 contains 15 residues. CDR3 region: CASSMTPGDGNTIYF. CDR3 DNA sequence: TGTGCCAGTAGTATGACTCCAGGGGACGGAAACACCATATATTTT.

The gene calls are TRBV9 and TRBJ2-7, with D possibly being TRBD2 (5 bases). V lost 2 bases and J 0 bases, leaving 12 bases between the germline ends. The CDR3 length is 15 residues. Germline V gene data show CDR1 as SGDLS and CDR2 as YYNGEE. CDR3 nucleotides: TGTGCCAGCAGCGTGGGAGTTGGCCACTCCTACGAGCAGTACTTC. Translated, it gives CASSVGVGHSYEQYF.